The entry below describes one TCR beta chain. Its target is not known. One junction end does not reproduce the germline sequence, and a read error may be involved. These data originate in a study of cytomegalovirus exposure and HLA in healthy donors. Study-wide results and caveats: Researchers left out some V segments, among them TRBV6-2 and TRBV6-3, as indistinguishable. In a later analysis, TCR beta V- and J-gene trimming showed a link to a missense DCLRE1C variant. Among the CMV-associated chains, three were confirmed in vitro as specific for CMV antigens.

The CDR3 consists of 11 residues. Germline V lookup: CDR1 LGHNT, CDR2 FRNRAP. The primer mix had 60 Vbeta and 13 Jbeta primers. Only in-frame clones appear in the TCRdb table, and some are missing; sequencing was by immunoSEQ multiplex PCR. This sample has a few hundred thousand clones, with around 79% found just once. V is TRBV12-5 and J is TRBJ2-7; D gene unclear. Sample: PBMCs. The clonotype was recovered from a girl under 10 years old in good health and CMV-seronegative. The CDR3 DNA sequence: TGTGCTAGTGGTTTGGTATCCCAGGTCAGCTTC. It yields the protein CASGLVSQVSF.